Sequencing of this TCR beta chain was carried out in a study of T cell responses to AZD1222 COVID-19 vaccine. The study, taken as a whole, reports: Spike-specific TCR breadth and depth grew following two AZD1222 doses. Sampling captured repertoires only after the peak T cell response. Clonal diversity may have been underestimated in mostly white British donors.

This clone was recorded only once. Its antigen is undetermined. Clones were read by immunoSEQ multiplex PCR, and TCRdb kept only the in-frame ones, dropping some. The sample contains some 150,000 clones, over 90% of which appear only once. Germline V CDR1 and CDR2: MNHEY, SMNVEV (reference sequence). The CDR3 extends over 13 amino acids. Trimming removed 8 bases from V and 4 bases from J, with 12 bases in between. The chain combines TRBV27 with TRBJ2-1, with D hard to call. This TCR came from an adult in good health. The sample in question was peripheral blood, obtained on day 0 of AZD1222 vaccination. The CDR3 loop reads CASAHSEYNEQFF. CDR3 sequence (DNA): TGTGCCAGCGCCCATTCGGAATACAATGAGCAGTTCTTC.